The text below deals with one TCR beta chain. Its antigen is as yet unknown. This entry comes from a study of cytotoxic CD8 clonotypes in ibrutinib-treated CLL. Investigators sought sequencing depths of between 1 in 200,000 and 1 in 1 million T cells. This table comes from immunoSEQ multiplex PCR, and its TCRdb copy is limited to in-frame clones, with some not included. The sample yields 15,000 or so clones, 64% seen once. General study points: Having risen at ibrutinib response, clonality had fallen back toward baseline by progression. Lymph node repertoires were not studied, and sampling times were unmatched.

The length of the CDR3 is 15 residues. The germline V gene has CDR1 SGHRS and CDR2 YFSETQ. The V gene end was trimmed by 1 base and the J gene end by 5 bases; junction bases not matched to a gene: 6. The TCR was taken from a human donor with chronic lymphocytic leukemia. This chain uses TRBV5-1 with TRBJ2-7; TRBD2 matches at 10 bases. This sample comprised PBMCs, obtained before ibrutinib treatment. The chain's CDR3 is CASSLKLAGSDEQYF. CDR3 DNA sequence: TGCGCCAGCAGCTTGAAACTAGCGGGGTCCGACGAGCAGTACTTC.